These 21 T cell receptor beta chains were sequenced from one sample in a study of cytomegalovirus exposure and HLA in healthy donors. The method was immunoSEQ multiplex PCR; TCRdb's version includes in-frame clones alone and lacks a portion of them. The table records 130,000 to 150,000 clones, approximately 91% of them present only once. Source material: PBMCs. The receptors were gathered from a man younger than 35 in good health and CMV-seronegative.

This rearrangement joins TRBV27 to TRBJ1-5; 9 positions agree with TRBD1. The CDR3 is 15 amino acids. The J segment lost 1 base and the V segment lost 5 bases, leaving 3 bases of the junction unmatched. Germline V gene sequence: CDR1 MNHEY, CDR2 SMNVEV (reference sequence). The CDR3 spells CASSQGTGSNQPQHF. For the CDR3, the DNA is TGTGCCAGCAGTCAAGGGACAGGGAGCAATCAGCCCCAGCATTTT.

The chain carries TRBV6-1 and TRBJ2-1, with D possibly matching TRBD1 (6 bases). The CDR3 loop spans 21 amino acids. Germline-derived CDR1 and CDR2 are MNHNS and SASEGT. V lost 2 bases and J 0 bases, leaving 26 bases between the germline ends. The CDR3 nucleotides are TGTGCCAGCAGTGAAAATCGAGTGGGCAGGGGCTACCTTAGCTCCTACAATGAGCAGTTCTTC. This sequence encodes CASSENRVGRGYLSSYNEQFF.

The J gene is TRBJ2-1, the V gene TRBV5-1; no clear D. The CDR3 spans 12 residues. CDR1 SGHRS and CDR2 YFSETQ come from the germline V gene. V was trimmed by 0 bases and J by 10 bases, leaving 8 bases between them. For the CDR3, the DNA is TGCGCCAGCAGCTTGGCCAGCGCCGAGCAGTTCTTC. Amino acids: CASSLASAEQFF.

The gene calls are TRBV9 and TRBJ2-7, with 8 positions matching TRBD1. V was pared by 0 bases and J by 1 base, with 9 bases of the junction left unmatched. CDR1 is SGDLS and CDR2 is YYNGEE in the germline V gene. There are 17 residues in the CDR3. The CDR3 is CASSVGSGGIGSYEQYF. As DNA, the CDR3 is TGTGCCAGCAGCGTAGGGTCAGGGGGCATCGGGTCCTACGAGCAGTACTTC. The full variable domain, in which reference TRBV9 and TRBJ2-7 provide the parts outside the CDR3, is DSGVTQTPKHLITATGQRVTLRCSPRSGDLSVYWYQQSLDQGLQFLIQYYNGEERAKGNILERFSAQQFPDLHSELNLSSLELGDSALYFCASSVGSGGIGSYEQYFGPGTRLTVT.

The chain is built from TRBV7-9 and TRBJ1-6; TRBD1 agrees at 8 bases. The J segment lost 6 bases and the V segment lost 5 bases, leaving 3 bases of the junction unmatched. Germline values: CDR1 SEHNR, CDR2 FQNEAQ (reference sequence). The CDR3 has 14 residues. The CDR3 spells CASSQDRGNSPLHF. The CDR3 region has the DNA TGTGCCAGCAGCCAAGACAGGGGTAATTCACCCCTCCACTTT.

The chain uses TRBV5-1 and TRBJ1-2; D is unresolved. V was cut by 0 bases and J by 1 base, with 4 bases left in between. The CDR3 has 13 residues. CDR1 and CDR2 (germline): SGHRS, YFSETQ. The CDR3 region has the DNA TGCGCCAGCAGCTTGGACAGTAACTATGGCTACACCTTC. This encodes CASSLDSNYGYTF.

This chain joins TRBV19 and TRBJ1-4; weak D call: TRBD1 (5 bases). The CDR3 is made up of 13 amino acids. The V gene lost 6 bases and the J gene lost 7 bases, with 12 bases spanning the gap. Germline values: CDR1 LNHDA, CDR2 SQIVND (reference sequence). The CDR3, as DNA: TGTGCCAGTAGCAGGCAGGGCTTTGAAAAACTGTTTTTT. Encoded protein: CASSRQGFEKLFF.

This chain links TRBV11-2 with TRBJ1-6; no firm D call. This CDR3 spans 15 amino acids. V shed 1 base and J shed 7 bases, with 11 bases lying between them. Germline CDR1 SGHAT, CDR2 FQNNGV. The CDR3 region is CASSLGPEVNSPLHF. In DNA form, the CDR3 reads TGTGCCAGCAGCTTAGGTCCGGAGGTGAATTCACCCCTCCACTTT. Looking up the rest from reference TRBV11-2 and TRBJ1-6 gives the full variable domain: EAGVAQSPRYKIIEKRQSVAFWCNPISGHATLYWYQQILGQGPKLLIQFQNNGVVDDSQLPKDRFSAERLKGVDSTLKIQPAKLEDSAVYLCASSLGPEVNSPLHFGNGTRLTVT.

The V call is TRBV19, the J call TRBJ1-2; D is undetermined. Germline V gene sequence: CDR1 LNHDA, CDR2 SQIVND (reference sequence). This CDR3 is built from 13 residues. With 6 bases removed from V and 3 bases from J, the gap between germline ends came to 11 bases. The CDR3 region is CASSHDNYYGYTF. As DNA, the CDR3 is TGTGCCAGTAGCCATGACAATTACTATGGCTACACCTTC.

The chain has TRBV4-1 and TRBJ1-5; 7 positions match TRBD1. The CDR3 length is 15 residues. Germline V gene lookup returns CDR1 MGHRA and CDR2 YSYEKL. The V segment lost 1 base and the J segment 4 bases; nucleotides outside the gene matches: 4. DNA for the CDR3: TGCGCCAGCAGCCAAGGTCAGGGGGTGAATCAGCCCCAGCATTTT. It yields the protein CASSQGQGVNQPQHF.

This rearrangement joins TRBV29-1 to TRBJ2-5, with D tentatively TRBD1 (6 bases). The germline V gene has CDR1 SQVTM and CDR2 ANQGSEA. V was clipped by 2 bases and J by 1 base, with 20 bases between them. This CDR3 is built from 17 residues. The CDR3: CSVELMLLQGTQETQYF. DNA for the CDR3: TGCAGCGTTGAACTCATGTTGCTCCAGGGGACCCAAGAGACCCAGTACTTC.

The V gene is TRBV5-8, the J gene TRBJ2-1; unclear D gene. V gave up 4 bases and J gave up 4 bases, with 9 bases separating them. Per the germline V gene, CDR1 is SGHTS and CDR2 is YDEGEE. The CDR3 is 13 residues long. Here the CDR3 reads CASSLGPYNEQFF. In DNA form, the CDR3 reads TGTGCCAGCAGCCTGGGTCCTTACAATGAGCAGTTCTTC.

This clone has a handful of counts. The V gene is TRBV6-5, the J gene TRBJ2-2; 9 bases match TRBD1. V gave up 0 bases and J gave up 6 bases; unmatched junction bases: 5. Germline CDR1 and CDR2: MNHEY and SVGAGI. The CDR3 is 16 residues long. CDR3 protein: CASSYSRDRVAGELFF. CDR3 coding DNA: TGTGCCAGCAGTTACTCTCGGGACAGGGTCGCCGGGGAGCTGTTTTTT.

This sequence joins TRBV10-3 and TRBJ2-1, with 9 positions matching TRBD2. Per the germline V gene, CDR1 is ENHRY and CDR2 is SYGVKD. This CDR3 has 14 amino acids. The junction had 2 bases not matched to a gene; V was cut back by 2 bases and J by 6 bases. As DNA, the CDR3 is TGTGCCATCAGTGAGAGGCGGGAGGGCAATGAGCAGTTCTTC. Protein: CAISERREGNEQFF.

The chain recombines TRBV6-5 with TRBJ1-2; perhaps TRBD1 as D (5 bases). Germline assignment: CDR1 MNHEY and CDR2 SVGAGI. The CDR3 contains 13 residues. Trimming left V 6 bases short and J 8 bases short, with 16 bases between. The CDR3: CASSRTTLNGYTF. The CDR3 coding sequence is TGTGCCAGCAGCCGGACAACGCTGAACGGCTACACCTTC.

The chain carries TRBV6-5 and TRBJ1-1; 8 nucleotides agree with TRBD1. The CDR3 is 14 amino acids. The germline V gene encodes CDR1 MNHEY and CDR2 SVGAGI. The junction had 4 bases not matched to a gene; V was cut back by 2 bases and J by 5 bases. CDR3 amino acids: CASSYPGQVTEAFF. The CDR3 DNA reads TGTGCCAGCAGTTACCCGGGACAGGTTACTGAAGCTTTCTTT.

CDR3 loop: CASSSTETGMNTEAFF. The CDR3 DNA follows: TGTGCCAGCAGCTCCACCGAGACAGGGATGAACACTGAAGCTTTCTTT. The V gene is TRBV13, the J gene TRBJ1-1, with 7 nucleotides matching TRBD1. The CDR3 has 16 amino acids. The V gene's germline CDR1 is PRHDT and CDR2 FYEKMQ (reference sequence). The V gene end was trimmed by 4 bases and the J gene end by 0 bases; junction bases not matched to a gene: 8. Full variable domain (missing parts from reference TRBV13 and TRBJ1-1): AAGVIQSPRHLIKEKRETATLKCYPIPRHDTVYWYQQGPGQDPQFLISFYEKMQSDKGSIPDRFSAQQFSDYHSELNMSSLELGDSALYFCASSSTETGMNTEAFFGQGTRLTVV.

This chain uses TRBV19 with TRBJ1-2, with unresolved D. The length of the CDR3 is 13 residues. V was cut by 3 bases and J by 8 bases, with 13 bases left in between. The germline CDR1 and CDR2 sequences are LNHDA and SQIVND (reference sequence). For the CDR3, the DNA is TGTGCCAGTAGTATCGCTCAGTCTCGCGGCTACACCTTC. It translates to CASSIAQSRGYTF.

V is TRBV7-9 and J is TRBJ1-1; D perhaps matches TRBD1 (6 bases). Trimming stripped 6 bases from V and 3 bases from J, with 14 bases between. The CDR3 runs to 14 residues. From germline, CDR1 is SEHNR and CDR2 FQNEAQ (reference sequence). CDR3 sequence (DNA): TGTGCCAGCAGACCAGACAGGTCCTACACTGAAGCTTTCTTT. Translation gives CASRPDRSYTEAFF.

The chain has TRBV6-4 and TRBJ2-7, with D perhaps TRBD2 (7 bases). Germline V gene lookup returns CDR1 MRHNA and CDR2 SNTAGT. The length of the CDR3 is 18 residues. V dropped 2 bases and J dropped 4 bases, with 24 bases sitting between them. This CDR3 reads CASSDPKQGGGFWYEQYV. The DNA of the CDR3 is TGTGCCAGCAGTGACCCTAAACAGGGAGGGGGATTTTGGTACGAGCAGTACGTC.

The chain is built from TRBV5-1 and TRBJ1-2, with TRBD1 matching over 8 bases. The CDR3 is made up of 17 amino acids. Germline assignment: CDR1 SGHRS and CDR2 YFSETQ. The V segment lost 2 bases and the J segment 4 bases; nucleotides outside the gene matches: 13. The CDR3 region is CASSFGTGALPLYGYTF. The CDR3 nucleotides are TGCGCCAGCAGCTTCGGGACAGGCGCCTTACCACTCTATGGCTACACCTTC.